Each of the 20 T cell receptor beta chains below was sequenced from the same sample in a study of blood T cells in healthy people across ages. Sample-barcoded 5' priming and a J-beta primer mix drove a second PCR of roughly 7 to 11 cycles. TCRdb analysed the 5' RACE reads with MiXCR anew, one entry per CDR3 protein. In the table there are some 1.8 million distinct CDR3 sequences, about two fifths of which are singletons. Input material: blood. The source of these receptors is a human donor in good health.

The chain's CDR3 is CAWSVLRGGPSSNEQFF. In DNA form, the CDR3 reads TGTGCCTGGAGTGTCCTCAGGGGAGGTCCTTCGTCCAATGAGCAGTTCTTC. This chain uses TRBV30 with TRBJ2-1, with D possibly being TRBD1 or TRBD2 (6 bases each). The CDR3 length is 17 residues. Per germline, CDR1 GTSNPN and CDR2 SVGIG (reference sequence). The V end was cut by 0 bases, the J end by 6 bases, with 21 bases between.

The rearrangement links TRBV20-1 to TRBJ1-1; D remains ambiguous. CDR1 and CDR2 from the germline V gene are DFQATT and SNEGSKA (reference sequence). V shed 0 bases and J shed 11 bases, with 19 bases lying between them. CDR3 length: 14 residues. CDR3 region: CSARDAGQRARAFF. CDR3 coding DNA: TGCAGTGCTAGAGACGCCGGGCAAAGGGCCCGCGCTTTCTTT.

The gene calls are TRBV29-1 and TRBJ2-3; D is perhaps TRBD2 (5 bases). In germline, CDR1 is SQVTM, CDR2 ANQGSEA. V was pared by 8 bases and J by 8 bases, with 11 bases between. The CDR3 length is 10 residues. Written as DNA, the CDR3 is TGCAGCTCGAGTGGAGGTACGCAGTATTTT. Its translation: CSSSGGTQYF.

Concerning this clonotype itself: The CDR3 ends on some other residue instead of the conserved phenylalanine or tryptophan, so this is likely a read error. The rearrangement joins TRBV27 to TRBJ2-5, with D possibly being TRBD2 (5 bases). CDR3 length: 14 residues. CDR1 is MNHEY, CDR2 SMNVEV, per germline (reference sequence). Trimming took off 2 bases at V and 1 base at J, with 8 bases between the two ends. This CDR3 reads CASSLEAGQETQYV. The CDR3 DNA is TGTGCCAGCAGTTTAGAGGCGGGCCAAGAGACCCAGTACGTC.

About this clonotype itself: This may be a read error: a much more frequent sequence differs by one nucleotide. The chain couples TRBV28 to TRBJ2-1, with TRBD2 as a possible D gene (6 bases). Germline V lookup: CDR1 MDHEN, CDR2 SYDVKM. Between the trimmed V and J ends, which lost 6 bases and 13 bases, there was a span of 22 bases. The CDR3 spans 14 residues. DNA of the CDR3: TGTGCCAGCAGCGTCGGGACTTCACAAGAGACCCAGTTCTTC. This gives the protein CASSVGTSQETQFF.

The chain couples TRBV6-2 or TRBV6-3 to TRBJ2-7, with D perhaps TRBD1 (5 bases). The V end lost 6 bases, the J end lost 2 bases, and 11 bases lay between the germline ends. Germline V gives CDR1 MNHEY, CDR2 SVGEGT. The CDR3 runs to 13 residues. The CDR3 loop reads CASRRTQTYEQYF. CDR3 bases: TGTGCCAGCAGGCGGACACAAACCTACGAGCAGTACTTC.

The rearrangement joins TRBV21-1 to TRBJ1-5. TRBV21-1 is reported as a pseudogene. The CDR3 is 18 residues long. The CDR3 coding sequence is TGTGCCAGCAGCACAAGAACCGGACCGGATCGTAGCAATCAGCCCCAGCATTTT. Translated, it gives CASSTRTGPDRSNQPQHF.

Comment on this clonotype: Its ends do not fully match the called genes, so a read error is possible. The J gene is TRBJ2-5, the V gene TRBV5-5; D is undetermined. The CDR3 runs to 14 residues. CDR1 SGHKS and CDR2 YYEKEE come from the germline V gene (reference sequence). CDR3 residues: CVSSLSSVEETQYF. The CDR3 region has the DNA TGTGTCAGCAGCTTGAGCAGTGTCGAGGAGACCCAGTACTTC.

This clonotype came up a few times. The chain employs TRBV20-1 and TRBJ1-1; weak D call: TRBD1 (5 bases). CDR1 and CDR2 from the germline V gene are DFQATT and SNEGSKA (reference sequence). The CDR3 has 13 residues. V was pared by 3 bases and J by 6 bases, with 14 bases between. The CDR3 region is CSASLGGGAEAFF. In DNA form, the CDR3 reads TGCAGTGCTAGCCTTGGAGGAGGGGCTGAAGCTTTCTTT.

This clonotype was seen a handful of times. This sequence joins TRBV7-2 and TRBJ2-6; D call uncertain. Germline CDR1 SGHTA, CDR2 FQGNSA. This CDR3 has 15 residues. V lost 2 bases, J lost 0 bases, and 5 bases lay in between. CDR3 sequence (DNA): TGTGCCAGCAGCTTACACCGCTCTGGGGCCAACGTCCTGACTTTC. It specifies CASSLHRSGANVLTF.

This clonotype has just a few counts. This chain connects TRBV21-1 to TRBJ2-6. TRBV21-1 is a documented pseudogene. The CDR3 sequence is 15 residues long. The CDR3 DNA reads TGTGCCAGCAGCAACGGCTACTCTGGGGCCAACGTCCTGACTTTC. Its protein product is CASSNGYSGANVLTF.

This clonotype was counted a few times. The chain couples TRBV7-2 to TRBJ2-7, with D possibly TRBD1 on 6 matching bases. Judging by the DNA end, TRBJ2-5 fits better; the J call may be wrong. The germline gives CDR1 SGHTA, CDR2 FQGNSA. This CDR3 is built from 16 residues. The CDR3 protein is CASSLEWGREQETQYF. The DNA for the CDR3 is TGTGCCAGCAGCTTAGAGTGGGGGCGAGAACAGGAGACCCAGTACTTC.

V and J are TRBV7-9 and TRBJ2-1, with 11 bases matching TRBD2. Looked up from germline, CDR1 is SEHNR and CDR2 is FQNEAQ (reference sequence). CDR3 size: 18 residues. V gave up 1 base and J gave up 5 bases; unmatched junction bases: 10. This CDR3 reads CASSLGGRLAGKDNEQFF. For the CDR3, the DNA is TGTGCCAGCAGCTTAGGGGGGAGACTAGCGGGGAAGGACAATGAGCAGTTCTTC.

The genes are TRBV12-3 or TRBV12-4 and TRBJ2-7; the D gene is possibly TRBD1 (5 bases). The CDR3 contains 13 residues. V was pared by 7 bases and J by 0 bases, with 10 bases between. The CDR3 reads CASKPTASYEQYF. The CDR3 DNA sequence: TGTGCCAGCAAACCGACAGCCTCCTACGAGCAGTACTTC.

The V and J genes are TRBV5-6 and TRBJ2-7; D is ambiguous. V was shortened by 1 base and J by 1 base, with 9 bases between the two germline ends. The CDR3 is 14 amino acids. Germline CDR1 reads SGHDT; CDR2 reads YYEEEE. CDR3: CASSLRIQSYEQYF. CDR3 nucleotide sequence: TGTGCCAGCAGCTTGCGAATCCAATCCTACGAGCAGTACTTC.

The genes are TRBV12-3 or TRBV12-4 and TRBJ2-1; perhaps TRBD1 as D (5 bases). The CDR3 consists of 17 residues. V was cut by 1 base and J by 10 bases, with 23 bases left in between. CDR3 amino acids: CASSLEWLDSSSYEQFF. The CDR3 nucleotides are TGTGCCAGCAGTTTAGAGTGGCTAGACAGTAGCTCCTACGAGCAGTTCTTC.

This clonotype came up a few times. V usage is TRBV4-2 and J usage is TRBJ2-5; a possible D gene is TRBD1 (5 bases). The CDR3 extends over 15 amino acids. V shed 1 base and J shed 4 bases, with 13 bases lying between them. Germline CDR1 reads LGHNA; CDR2 reads YNFKEQ. CDR3 protein: CASSQVGRVGETQYF. In nucleotides, the CDR3 is TGTGCCAGCAGCCAAGTGGGCAGGGTGGGAGAGACCCAGTACTTC.

The chain joins TRBV7-9 to TRBJ2-1, with D unresolved. Between the trimmed V and J ends, which lost 6 bases and 0 bases, there was a span of 9 bases. CDR1 is SEHNR and CDR2 is FQNEAQ in the germline V gene (reference sequence). The CDR3 contains 14 residues. CDR3 amino acids: CASSFDTSYNEQFF. DNA of the CDR3: TGTGCCAGCAGTTTTGACACCTCCTACAATGAGCAGTTCTTC.

This sequence joins TRBV7-2 and TRBJ1-5, with D hard to call. The germline V gene encodes CDR1 SGHTA and CDR2 FQGNSA. The CDR3 is made up of 15 amino acids. Trimming left V 5 bases short and J 4 bases short, with 15 bases between. CDR3 nucleotides: TGTGCCAGCAGCGCGCAGGCCCGGGAAAATCAGCCCCAGCATTTT. Translating gives CASSAQARENQPQHF.

This clonotype was counted only a few times. The gene calls are TRBV6-2 or TRBV6-3 and TRBJ1-2, with 9 bases that match TRBD1. J was trimmed by 8 bases and V by 6 bases; bases with no gene match: 10. This CDR3 comprises 14 residues. Germline V gene data show CDR1 as MNHEY and CDR2 as SVGEGT. CDR3 in amino acids: CASRDPGQGRGYTF. The CDR3 DNA sequence: TGTGCCAGCAGAGATCCGGGACAGGGAAGAGGCTACACCTTC.